The rows below give T cell receptor beta chains drawn from one sample of a study of T-cell reconstitution after alpha-beta-depleted transplantation in children. TCRdb re-called the PCR reads through MiXCR, storing one row per CDR3 protein. The sample includes some 640,000 distinct CDR3 sequences, about 15% of them seen just once. Sequencing was performed on PBMCs from the stem cell graft donor, taken from the stem cell graft. The receptors originated from a human donor who donated a stem cell graft to a child with acute myeloid leukemia. Each CDR3 is given with its conserved first and last residue. A D gene is named only where the DNA matches it firmly. Where a row states a size, it is once, few, many or the class of an expanded clone; other rows omit it.

clone size	D gene	J gene	V gene	CDR3 DNA	CDR3 protein
many	.	TRBJ2-1	TRBV15	TGTGCCACCAGCAGAGAGGAGGGCAATGAGCAGTTCTTC	CATSREEGNEQFF
many	.	TRBJ2-3	TRBV5-1	TGCGCCAGCACCCGGTCACAGTCCACAGATACGCAGTATTTT	CASTRSQSTDTQYF
.	.	TRBJ2-7	TRBV29-1	TGCAGCGTTGAAGAGACAGACACCTACGAGCAGTACTTC	CSVEETDTYEQYF
.	.	TRBJ1-5	TRBV21-1	TGTGCCACCCCGATTTCCTCGGGGCCTTTGTATGGCAATCAGCCCCAGCATTTT	CATPISSGPLYGNQPQHF
many	TRBD2	TRBJ2-3	TRBV20-1	TGCAGTGCTAGGAGCGGGGGCGGGACAGATACGCAGTATTTT	CSARSGGGTDTQYF
few	.	TRBJ2-2	TRBV2	TGTGCCAGCAGTGAAAGGACCAACACCGGGGAGCTGTTTTTT	CASSERTNTGELFF
many	.	TRBJ2-3	TRBV29-1	TGCAGCGTTGAAGAAGGTGGGCAGGGAACAGATACGCAGTATTTT	CSVEEGGQGTDTQYF
.	.	TRBJ2-1	TRBV5-5	TGTGCCAGCAGGCGAGATCAAGGGGTTTACAATGAGCAGTTCTTC	CASRRDQGVYNEQFF
.	.	TRBJ2-3	TRBV12-3/TRBV12-4	TGTGCCAGCAGACGACAGGAAGTCGCAGATACGCAGTATTTT	CASRRQEVADTQYF
.	TRBD1	TRBJ2-6	TRBV28	TGTGCCAGCAGACATCGGACCGGGACAGTCAAACTCTCTGGGGCCAACGTCCTGACTTTC	CASRHRTGTVKLSGANVLTF
many	TRBD2	TRBJ2-1	TRBV12-3/TRBV12-4	TGTGCCAGCAGTCTGAGGCGGGGGGCGAATGAGCAGTTCTTC	CASSLRRGANEQFF
few	.	TRBJ2-7	TRBV4-1	TGCGCCAGCAGCCAAGCGGACAGCCCCTACGAGCAGTACTTC	CASSQADSPYEQYF
many	.	TRBJ2-4	TRBV20-1	TGCAGTGCTAGTAGTAGGGAGGTCCCCAAAAACATTCAGTACTTC	CSASSREVPKNIQYF